The 4 T cell receptor beta chains in this list originate from one sample, sequenced in a study of glioma-infiltrating T cells after dendritic cell vaccination. The data were produced by immunoSEQ multiplex PCR, yet TCRdb's version contains in-frame clones alone and is incomplete. The sample records just under 100,000 clones, more than 70% being singletons. Time point: after dendritic cell vaccination, including at tumor progression/relapse. Sequencing was performed on blood, taken after dendritic cell vaccination. Receptor source: a human donor with glioblastoma.

V usage is TRBV28 and J usage is TRBJ1-4, with D possibly matching TRBD1 (5 bases). This CDR3 has 15 amino acids. V dropped 4 bases and J dropped 3 bases, with 12 bases sitting between them. CDR1 MDHEN and CDR2 SYDVKM come from the germline V gene. CDR3 nucleotide sequence: TGTGCCAGCAGTTCCAGTGGGGCGGCTAATGAAAAACTGTTTTTT. It specifies CASSSSGAANEKLFF.

This clone was recorded many times. V gene TRBV6-4 combines with J gene TRBJ2-2; 7 nucleotides line up with TRBD1. The V segment lost 8 bases and the J segment 3 bases; nucleotides outside the gene matches: 12. Germline V gene sequence: CDR1 MRHNA, CDR2 SNTAGT. The CDR3 is made up of 16 amino acids. CDR3 DNA: TGTGCCAGCCGAGGGTCAGACAGGGTCGACACCGGGGAGCTGTTTTTT. Its protein product is CASRGSDRVDTGELFF.

This clone was counted a few times. This sequence joins TRBV5-1 and TRBJ1-4; no reliable D call. Germline values: CDR1 SGHRS, CDR2 YFSETQ. Trimming stripped 4 bases from V and 6 bases from J, with 10 bases between. This CDR3 has 13 amino acids. The CDR3 DNA reads TGCGCCAGCAGCCCTAGATTAGATGAAAAACTGTTTTTT. Translation: CASSPRLDEKLFF.

The chain is built from TRBV5-1 and TRBJ2-7; weak D call: TRBD1 (6 bases). V dropped 7 bases and J dropped 4 bases, with 9 bases sitting between them. CDR3 length: 11 residues. Germline assignment: CDR1 SGHRS and CDR2 YFSETQ. CDR3 bases: TGCGCCAGCGGGACACCATACGAGCAGTACTTC. Residues: CASGTPYEQYF.